This T cell receptor (beta chain) was sequenced for a study of STAT5B mutations in CD4+ large granular lymphocyte leukemia. In the original analysis: Productive clonotypes were detectable down to 2.59 x 10-5 frequency. Libraries were prepared by immunoSEQ multiplex PCR; TCRdb keeps only in-frame clonotypes and omits some of them. That table supplies the V and J calls and clone size; D and trimming were determined from the DNA. The table includes approximately 24,000 clones, roughly 70% detected once. This clone came up once. CDR1 SGHKS and CDR2 YYEKEE come from the germline V gene (reference sequence). This CDR3 contains 17 residues. Trimming left V 2 bases short and J 0 bases short, with 15 bases between.

Material for sequencing was CD4+ T cells from blood buffy coats. This receptor was taken from a human donor in good health. The chain recombines TRBV5-5 with TRBJ2-1; tentatively, D is TRBD1 (6 bases). CDR3 sequence reads: CASSFLPGQSSYNEQFF. The CDR3 DNA is TGTGCCAGCAGCTTCCTCCCAGGACAGAGCTCCTACAATGAGCAGTTCTTC. Combining the CDR3 with reference TRBV5-5 and TRBJ2-1 gives the whole variable domain DAGVTQSPTHLIKTRGQQVTLRCSPISGHKSVSWYQQVLGQGPQFIFQYYEKEERGRGNFPDRFSARQFPNYSSELNVNALLLGDSALYLCASSFLPGQSSYNEQFFGPGTRLTVL.